This T cell receptor (beta chain) was found in a study of blood T cell repertoires in COVID-19. Study summary: COVID-19 samples, acute and convalescent, were from the United States, Italy and Spain. T cells, B-cell-depleted T cells, or PBMCs supplied cDNA or gDNA.

The V gene's germline CDR1 is SGHTS and CDR2 YDEGEE. The CDR3 loop spans 15 amino acids. The ends lost 4 bases at V and 3 bases at J; junction bases unmatched: 5. As originally analysed: Reference gene primers were amplified, and this amplification served to estimate nucleated cell counts. TCRdb keeps only in-frame clones here, not all; method: immunoSEQ multiplex PCR. The D gene and trimming were derived from the DNA, and the V and J assignments and clone size from that table. The profile shows around 140,000 clones, about four fifths of them singletons. The clonotype originates from a woman in her sixties with active or convalescent COVID-19. The chain employs TRBV5-8 and TRBJ2-3, with 10 bases fitting TRBD1. Sequencing was carried out using peripheral blood. CDR3: CASSPGDRGTDTQYF. CDR3 coding DNA: TGTGCCAGCAGCCCGGGGGACAGGGGAACAGATACGCAGTATTTT.